Listed here is a single TCR beta chain. The data originate from a study of T cells in tuberculosis. The germline CDR1 and CDR2 sequences are LGHNA and YNFKEQ. Trimming took 0 bases from V and 2 from J, leaving 8 bases between them. This CDR3 comprises 16 residues. Sequenced by immunoSEQ multiplex PCR; TCRdb stores in-frame clones only, minus some. This table holds about 36,000 clones, roughly 93% found once. The sequence was obtained from a donor under 30 with latent tuberculosis or without tuberculosis infection. The chain couples TRBV4-2 to TRBJ2-6, with a possible D match to TRBD1 (5 bases). Sequencing was done on a sample of PBMCs. The CDR3 spells CASSQEGVAGANVLTF. CDR3 bases: TGTGCCAGCAGCCAAGAAGGGGTGGCTGGGGCCAACGTCCTGACTTTC.